The 7 T cell receptor beta chains below were found in one sample sequenced in a study of blood T cells in healthy people across ages. A second PCR of 7 to 11 cycles used a sample-barcoded 5' primer and a J-beta primer mix. TCRdb processed the 5' RACE reads anew with MiXCR; each CDR3 protein has one entry. Here the sample spans 350,000 to 450,000 distinct CDR3 sequences, 45% to 65% being singletons. The source material was blood. The source is a man in his 60s in good health.

CDR3 bases: TGTGCCAGCAGTTACTCGAGGGCCAATCCGGTTGGCTACACCTTC. Its protein product is CASSYSRANPVGYTF. The V call is TRBV6-5, the J call TRBJ1-2; the D is unclear. The CDR3 consists of 15 residues. Germline V gene lookup returns CDR1 MNHEY and CDR2 SVGAGI. Trimming left V 0 bases short and J 7 bases short, with 15 bases between.

The chain combines TRBV27 with TRBJ1-2; D perhaps matches TRBD1 (5 bases). Germline values: CDR1 MNHEY, CDR2 SMNVEV (reference sequence). There are 16 residues in the CDR3. V dropped 0 bases and J dropped 7 bases, with 18 bases sitting between them. The CDR3 region has the DNA TGTGCCAGCAGTTTATCCCCTACCGGGACCAGGTCTGGCTACACCTTC. Protein: CASSLSPTGTRSGYTF.

As concerns this clonotype: The junction and the germline gene differ at one end; a read error may be behind it. The chain recombines TRBV4-1 with TRBJ2-1; 8 bases agree with TRBD2. Per the germline V gene, CDR1 is MGHRA and CDR2 is YSYEKL. The CDR3 has 19 amino acids. CDR3 DNA: TGCGTCAGCAGCCAAGGTCTGTTCGGGCTAGCGGGCAGGATGAGTGAGCAGTTCTTC. Translating it yields CVSSQGLFGLAGRMSEQFF.

The chain carries TRBV14 and TRBJ2-2; TRBD1 might be the D (6 bases). The germline CDR1 and CDR2 sequences are SGHDN and FVKESK. The CDR3 is made up of 15 amino acids. Trimming removed 1 base from V and 6 bases from J, with 12 bases in between. As DNA, the CDR3 is TGTGCCAGCAGCCAAGCCAGGGGAACCCCCGGGGAGCTGTTTTTT. Its translation: CASSQARGTPGELFF.

CDR3 sequence (DNA): TGCAGCGTGGAGATTTCCAAAAACATTCAGTACTTC. It specifies CSVEISKNIQYF. The chain carries TRBV29-1 and TRBJ2-4; unclear D gene. Germline CDR1 and CDR2: SQVTM and ANQGSEA. Between the trimmed V and J ends, which lost 6 bases and 2 bases, there was a span of 8 bases. The CDR3 runs 12 residues.

This rearrangement joins TRBV6-1 to TRBJ2-7; 11 nucleotides line up with TRBD1. The germline gives CDR1 MNHNS, CDR2 SASEGT. J was trimmed by 3 bases and V by 7 bases; bases with no gene match: 5. The CDR3 length is 14 residues. Here the CDR3 reads CASTLGQGVYEQYF. For the CDR3, the DNA is TGTGCCAGCACCCTGGGACAGGGGGTCTACGAGCAGTACTTC.

J is TRBJ2-7 and V is TRBV7-8; 7 bases are a match to TRBD1. The CDR3 consists of 15 residues. The germline V gene has CDR1 SGHVS and CDR2 FQNEAQ. V lost 3 bases to trimming and J lost 0 bases; unmatched junction nucleotides: 5. CDR3 sequence: CASSLHRGPSYEQYF. In nucleotides, the CDR3 is TGTGCCAGCAGCTTGCACAGGGGACCCTCCTACGAGCAGTACTTC.